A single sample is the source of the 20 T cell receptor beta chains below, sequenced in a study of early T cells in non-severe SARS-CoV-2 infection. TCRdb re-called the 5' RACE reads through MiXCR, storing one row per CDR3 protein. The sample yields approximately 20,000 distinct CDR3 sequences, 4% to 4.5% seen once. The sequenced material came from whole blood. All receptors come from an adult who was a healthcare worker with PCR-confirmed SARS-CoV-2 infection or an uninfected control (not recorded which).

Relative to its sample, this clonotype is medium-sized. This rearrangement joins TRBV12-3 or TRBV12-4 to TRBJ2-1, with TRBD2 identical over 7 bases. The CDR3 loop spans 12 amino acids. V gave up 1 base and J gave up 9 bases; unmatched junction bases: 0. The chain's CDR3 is CASSLGGGEQFF. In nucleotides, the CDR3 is TGTGCCAGCAGTTTAGGGGGGGGTGAGCAGTTCTTC.

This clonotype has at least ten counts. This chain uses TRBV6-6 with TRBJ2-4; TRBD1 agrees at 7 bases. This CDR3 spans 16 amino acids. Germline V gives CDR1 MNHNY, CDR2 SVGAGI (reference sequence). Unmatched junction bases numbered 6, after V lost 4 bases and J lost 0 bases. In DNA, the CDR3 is TGTGCCAGCAGTTCGGGACAGAGACTAGCCAAAAACATTCAGTACTTC. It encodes CASSSGQRLAKNIQYF.

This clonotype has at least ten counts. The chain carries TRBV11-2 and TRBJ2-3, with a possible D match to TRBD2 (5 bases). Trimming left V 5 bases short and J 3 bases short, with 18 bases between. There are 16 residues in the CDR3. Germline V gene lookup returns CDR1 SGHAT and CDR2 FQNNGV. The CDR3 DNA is TGTGCCAGCAGCCCGCCTGGACTTTACTCTACAGATACGCAGTATTTT. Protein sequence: CASSPPGLYSTDTQYF.

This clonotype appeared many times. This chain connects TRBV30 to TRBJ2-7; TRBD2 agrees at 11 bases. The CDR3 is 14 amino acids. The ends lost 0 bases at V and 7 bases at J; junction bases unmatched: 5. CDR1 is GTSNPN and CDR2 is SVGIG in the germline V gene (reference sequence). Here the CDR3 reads CAWSVSGGAREQYF. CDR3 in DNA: TGTGCCTGGAGTGTTAGCGGGGGGGCGAGAGAGCAGTACTTC.

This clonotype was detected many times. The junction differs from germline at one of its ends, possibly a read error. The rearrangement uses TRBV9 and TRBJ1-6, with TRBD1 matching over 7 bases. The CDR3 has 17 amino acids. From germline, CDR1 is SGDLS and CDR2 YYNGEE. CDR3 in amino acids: CASSVLRGSPTNSPPHF. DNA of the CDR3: TGTGCCAGCAGCGTACTCAGGGGGAGTCCGACTAATTCACCCCCCCACTTT. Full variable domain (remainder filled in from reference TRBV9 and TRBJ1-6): DSGVTQTPKHLITATGQRVTLRCSPRSGDLSVYWYQQSLDQGLQFLIQYYNGEERAKGNILERFSAQQFPDLHSELNLSSLELGDSALYFCASSVLRGSPTNSPPHFGNGTRLTVT.

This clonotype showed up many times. CDR3 residues: CASSLGPGLNTGELFF. CDR3 sequence (DNA): TGTGCCAGCAGCTTGGGCCCGGGACTGAACACCGGGGAGCTGTTTTTT. The chain links TRBV7-2 to TRBJ2-2; weak D call: TRBD2 (6 bases). Germline assignment: CDR1 SGHTA and CDR2 FQGNSA. The CDR3 length is 16 residues. Trimming removed 3 bases at V and 1 base at J, with 12 bases between. Full variable domain (rest looked up from reference TRBV7-2 and TRBJ2-2): GAGVSQSPSNKVTEKGKDVELRCDPISGHTALYWYRQSLGQGLEFLIYFQGNSAPDKSGLPSDRFSAERTGGSVSTLTIQRTQQEDSAVYLCASSLGPGLNTGELFFGEGSRLTVL.

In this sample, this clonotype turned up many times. The DNA for the CDR3 is TGTGCCTGGAGGGCCCCGGGCAGGGGGTTGGAAGCTTTCTTT. It specifies CAWRAPGRGLEAFF. The rearrangement links TRBV30 to TRBJ1-1; 7 bases are shared with TRBD1. CDR1 and CDR2 (germline): GTSNPN, SVGIG (reference sequence). V was clipped by 3 bases and J by 8 bases; unmatched bases: 12. The CDR3 totals 14 residues.

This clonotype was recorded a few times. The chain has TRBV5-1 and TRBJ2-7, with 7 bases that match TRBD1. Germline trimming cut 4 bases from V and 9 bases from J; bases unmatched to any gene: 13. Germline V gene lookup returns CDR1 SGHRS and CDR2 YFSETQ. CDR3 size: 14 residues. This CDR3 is CASSLATGAPGQYF. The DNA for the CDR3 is TGCGCCAGCAGCCTCGCTACAGGGGCCCCCGGGCAGTACTTC.

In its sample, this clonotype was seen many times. CDR3 loop: CASSQAAENSYEQYF. CDR3 in DNA: TGCGCCAGCAGCCAAGCGGCGGAGAATTCCTACGAGCAGTACTTC. The V and J genes are TRBV4-3 and TRBJ2-7; no clear D. CDR1 is LGHNA and CDR2 is YSLEER in the germline V gene. Trimming pared 1 base from V and 1 base from J, leaving 11 bases between. CDR3 length: 15 residues.

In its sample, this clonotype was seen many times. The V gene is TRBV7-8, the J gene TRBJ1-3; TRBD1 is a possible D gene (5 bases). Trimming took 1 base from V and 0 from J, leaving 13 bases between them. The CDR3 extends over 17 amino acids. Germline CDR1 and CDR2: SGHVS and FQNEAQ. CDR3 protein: CASSLEQATHSGNTIYF. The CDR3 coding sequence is TGTGCCAGCAGCTTAGAACAGGCAACTCACTCTGGAAACACCATATATTTT.

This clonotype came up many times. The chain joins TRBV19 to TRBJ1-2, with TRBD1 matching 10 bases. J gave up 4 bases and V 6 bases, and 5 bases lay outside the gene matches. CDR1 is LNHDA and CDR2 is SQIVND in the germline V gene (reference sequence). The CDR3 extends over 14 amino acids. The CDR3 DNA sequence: TGTGCCAGTAGCCCGGGACAGGGGAGCTATGGCTACACCTTC. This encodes CASSPGQGSYGYTF.

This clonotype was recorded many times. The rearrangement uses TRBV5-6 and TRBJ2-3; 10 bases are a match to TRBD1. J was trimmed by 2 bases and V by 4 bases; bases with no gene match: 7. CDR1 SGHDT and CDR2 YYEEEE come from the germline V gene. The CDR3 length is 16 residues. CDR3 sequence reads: CASSKDRGYPTDTQYF. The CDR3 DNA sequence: TGTGCCAGCAGCAAGGACAGGGGGTACCCCACAGATACGCAGTATTTT.

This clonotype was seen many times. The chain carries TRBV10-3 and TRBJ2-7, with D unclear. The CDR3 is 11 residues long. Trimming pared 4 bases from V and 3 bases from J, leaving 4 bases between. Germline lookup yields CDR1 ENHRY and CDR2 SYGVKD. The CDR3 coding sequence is TGTGCCATCAGTGCTAGCTACGAGCAGTACTTC. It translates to CAISASYEQYF.

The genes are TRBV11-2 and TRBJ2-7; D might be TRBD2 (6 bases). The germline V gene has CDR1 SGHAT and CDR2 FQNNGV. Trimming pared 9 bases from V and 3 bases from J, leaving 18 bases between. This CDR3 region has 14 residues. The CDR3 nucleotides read TGTGCCAGTGGATTCGCGGGGACCAACTACGAGCAGTACTTC. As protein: CASGFAGTNYEQYF.

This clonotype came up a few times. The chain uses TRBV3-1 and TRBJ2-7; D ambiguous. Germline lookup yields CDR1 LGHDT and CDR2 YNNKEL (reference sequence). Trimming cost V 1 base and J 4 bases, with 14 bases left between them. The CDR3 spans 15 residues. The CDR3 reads CASSQAPSLAYEQYF. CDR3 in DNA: TGTGCCAGCAGCCAAGCTCCTAGTCTTGCGTACGAGCAGTACTTC.

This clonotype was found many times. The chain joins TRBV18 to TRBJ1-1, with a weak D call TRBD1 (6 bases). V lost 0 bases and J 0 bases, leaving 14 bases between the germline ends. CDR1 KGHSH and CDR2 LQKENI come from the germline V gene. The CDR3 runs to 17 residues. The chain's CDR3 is CASSPPLRQVMNTEAFF. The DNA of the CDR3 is TGTGCCAGCTCACCACCGCTCAGACAGGTGATGAACACTGAAGCTTTCTTT.

CDR3 DNA: TGTGCCAGCAGCCCCCACCTGAACACTGAAGCTTTCTTT. Translation gives CASSPHLNTEAFF. The chain recombines TRBV7-6 with TRBJ1-1; unclear D gene. Germline values: CDR1 SGHVS, CDR2 FNYEAQ. The CDR3 runs 13 residues. V lost 5 bases and J lost 0, with 7 bases in between.

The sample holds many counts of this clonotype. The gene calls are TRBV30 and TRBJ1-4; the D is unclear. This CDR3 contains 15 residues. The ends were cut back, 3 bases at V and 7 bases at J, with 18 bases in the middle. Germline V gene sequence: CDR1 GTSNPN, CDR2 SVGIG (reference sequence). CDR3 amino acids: CAWSPSVVGSEKLFF. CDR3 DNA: TGTGCCTGGAGCCCCTCCGTGGTGGGCAGTGAAAAACTGTTTTTT.

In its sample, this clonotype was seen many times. The CDR3 loop reads CASSLRPSGVGEQFF. The CDR3 DNA follows: TGTGCCAGCAGTCTCCGCCCTAGCGGGGTTGGTGAGCAGTTCTTC. V is TRBV7-6 and J is TRBJ2-1; 9 positions match TRBD2. After removal of 6 bases from V and 9 bases from J, the junction contained 12 bases not matched to a gene. The CDR3 loop spans 15 amino acids. CDR1 is SGHVS and CDR2 is FNYEAQ in the germline V gene.

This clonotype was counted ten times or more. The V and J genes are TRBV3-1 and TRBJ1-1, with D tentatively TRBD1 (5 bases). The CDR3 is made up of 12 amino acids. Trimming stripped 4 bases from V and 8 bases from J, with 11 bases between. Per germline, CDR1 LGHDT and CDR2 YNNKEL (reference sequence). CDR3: CASSPPRGEAFF. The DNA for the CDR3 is TGTGCCAGCAGCCCCCCCCGGGGGGAAGCTTTCTTT.